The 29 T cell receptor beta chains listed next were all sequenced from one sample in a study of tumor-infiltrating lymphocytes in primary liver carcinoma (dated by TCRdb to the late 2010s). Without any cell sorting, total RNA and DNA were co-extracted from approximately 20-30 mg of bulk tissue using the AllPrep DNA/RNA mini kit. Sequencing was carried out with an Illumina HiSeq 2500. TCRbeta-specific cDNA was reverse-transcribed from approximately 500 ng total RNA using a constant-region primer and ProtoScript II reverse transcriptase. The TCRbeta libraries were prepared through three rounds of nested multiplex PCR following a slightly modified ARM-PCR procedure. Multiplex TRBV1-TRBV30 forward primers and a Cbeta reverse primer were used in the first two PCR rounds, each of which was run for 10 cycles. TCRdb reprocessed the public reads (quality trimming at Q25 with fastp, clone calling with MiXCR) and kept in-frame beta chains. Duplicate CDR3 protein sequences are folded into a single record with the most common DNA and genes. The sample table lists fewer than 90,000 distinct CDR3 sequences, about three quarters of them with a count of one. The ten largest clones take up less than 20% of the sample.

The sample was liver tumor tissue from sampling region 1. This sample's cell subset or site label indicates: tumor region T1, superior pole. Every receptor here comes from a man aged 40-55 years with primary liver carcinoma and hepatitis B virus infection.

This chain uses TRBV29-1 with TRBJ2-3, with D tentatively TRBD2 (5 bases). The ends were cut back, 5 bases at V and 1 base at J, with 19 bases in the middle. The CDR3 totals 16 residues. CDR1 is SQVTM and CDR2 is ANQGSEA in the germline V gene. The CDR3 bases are TGCAGCGTTCTGAACGGAGAGGGCGCTGGCACAGATACGCAGTATTTT. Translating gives CSVLNGEGAGTDTQYF.

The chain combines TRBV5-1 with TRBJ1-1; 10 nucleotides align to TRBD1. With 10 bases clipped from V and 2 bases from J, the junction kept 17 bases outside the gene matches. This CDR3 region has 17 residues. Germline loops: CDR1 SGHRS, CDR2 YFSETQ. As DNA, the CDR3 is TGCGCCGGCGGCCAGGAGACAGGGGGCGGAGGTAACACTGAAGCTTTCTTT. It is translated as CAGGQETGGGGNTEAFF. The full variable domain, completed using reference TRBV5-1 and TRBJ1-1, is KAGVTQTPRYLIKTRGQQVTLSCSPISGHRSVSWYQQTPGQGLQFLFEYFSETQRNKGNFPGRFSGRQFSNSRSEMNVSTLELGDSALYLCAGGQETGGGGNTEAFFGQGTRLTVV.

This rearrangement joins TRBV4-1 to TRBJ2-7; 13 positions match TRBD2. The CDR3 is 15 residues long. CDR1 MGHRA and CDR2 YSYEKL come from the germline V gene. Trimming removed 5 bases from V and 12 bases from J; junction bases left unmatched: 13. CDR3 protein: CASSKLAGGPHEWYF. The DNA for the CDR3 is TGCGCCAGCAGCAAACTAGCGGGAGGGCCCCACGAGTGGTACTTC.

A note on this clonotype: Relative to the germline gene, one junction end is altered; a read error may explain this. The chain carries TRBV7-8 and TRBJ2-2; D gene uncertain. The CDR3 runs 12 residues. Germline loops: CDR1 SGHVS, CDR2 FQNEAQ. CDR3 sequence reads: CAGSSNTGELFF. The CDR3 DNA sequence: TGTGCCGGCAGCTCCAACACCGGGGAGCTGTTTTTT.

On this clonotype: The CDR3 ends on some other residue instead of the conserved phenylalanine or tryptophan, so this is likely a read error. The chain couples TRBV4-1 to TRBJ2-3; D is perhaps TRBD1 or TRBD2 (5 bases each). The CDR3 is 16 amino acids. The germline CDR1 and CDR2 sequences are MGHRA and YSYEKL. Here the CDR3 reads CTSSQGVGASTDTQYL. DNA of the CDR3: TGCACCAGCAGCCAAGGGGTCGGGGCTAGCACAGATACGCAGTATCTT.

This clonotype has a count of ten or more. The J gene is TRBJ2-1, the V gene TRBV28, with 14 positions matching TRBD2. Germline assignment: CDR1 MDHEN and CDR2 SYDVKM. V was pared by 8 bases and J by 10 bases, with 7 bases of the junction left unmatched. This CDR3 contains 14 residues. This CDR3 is CASLGTSGSWEQFF. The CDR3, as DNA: TGTGCCAGCCTCGGGACTAGCGGGAGTTGGGAGCAGTTCTTC.

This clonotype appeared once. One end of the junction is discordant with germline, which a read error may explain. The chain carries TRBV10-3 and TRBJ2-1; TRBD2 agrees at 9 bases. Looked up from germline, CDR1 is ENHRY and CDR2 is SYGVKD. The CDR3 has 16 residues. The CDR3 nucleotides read TGTGCCTTCTCGGCGGGGGGGTTAAGCTCCTACAATGAGCAGTCCTTC. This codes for CAFSAGGLSSYNEQSF.

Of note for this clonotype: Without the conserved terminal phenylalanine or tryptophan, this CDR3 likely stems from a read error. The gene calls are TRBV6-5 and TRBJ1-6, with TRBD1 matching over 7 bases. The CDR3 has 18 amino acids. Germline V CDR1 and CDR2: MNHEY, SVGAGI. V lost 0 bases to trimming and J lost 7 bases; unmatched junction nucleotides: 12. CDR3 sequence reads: CASSYSGLQGTRNSPLHY. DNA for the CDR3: TGTGCCAGCAGTTACTCGGGGCTACAGGGGACGAGAAATTCACCCCTCCACTAT.

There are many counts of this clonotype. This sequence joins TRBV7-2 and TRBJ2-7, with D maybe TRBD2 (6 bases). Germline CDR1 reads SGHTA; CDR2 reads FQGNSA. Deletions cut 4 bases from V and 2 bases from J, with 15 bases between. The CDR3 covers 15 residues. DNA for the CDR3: TGTGCCAGCAGCTCCTTTAGCGGTTTTGCCTACGAGCAGTACTTC. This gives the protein CASSSFSGFAYEQYF.

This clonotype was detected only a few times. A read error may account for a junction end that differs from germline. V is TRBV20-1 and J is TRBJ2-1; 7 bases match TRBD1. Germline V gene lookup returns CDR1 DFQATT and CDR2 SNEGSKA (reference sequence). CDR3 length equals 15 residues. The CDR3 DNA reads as TGCAATGCTAGAGATGTGACAGGGATTGGGAGTGAGCAGTTCTTC. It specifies CNARDVTGIGSEQFF.

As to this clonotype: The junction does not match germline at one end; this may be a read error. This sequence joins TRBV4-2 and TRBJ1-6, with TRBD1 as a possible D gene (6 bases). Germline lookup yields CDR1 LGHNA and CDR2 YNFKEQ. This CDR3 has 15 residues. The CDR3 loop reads CASSRLDSENSHLHF. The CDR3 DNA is TGTGCCAGTAGCCGCTTGGACAGTGAGAATTCACACCTCCACTTT.

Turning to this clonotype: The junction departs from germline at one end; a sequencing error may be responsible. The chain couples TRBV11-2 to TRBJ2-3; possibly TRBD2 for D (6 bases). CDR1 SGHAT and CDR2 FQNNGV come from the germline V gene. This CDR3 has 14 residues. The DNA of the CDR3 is TGTGCCAGCAACCCCCGGGGGACCACAGGTACGAAGTATTTT. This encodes CASNPRGTTGTKYF.

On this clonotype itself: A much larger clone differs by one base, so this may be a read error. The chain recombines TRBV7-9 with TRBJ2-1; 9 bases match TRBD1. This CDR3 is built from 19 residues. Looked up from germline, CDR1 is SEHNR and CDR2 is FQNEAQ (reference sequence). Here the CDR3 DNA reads TGTGCCAGCAGCTCCATACAGGGGGCAGGGACCCCTTCCTACAATGAGCAGCTCTTC. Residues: CASSSIQGAGTPSYNEQLF.

The CDR3: CAISASQGKHEQYF. The CDR3 DNA sequence: TGTGCCATCAGTGCCAGTCAGGGAAAGCACGAGCAGTACTTC. The chain uses TRBV10-3 and TRBJ2-7, with TRBD1 as a possible D gene (5 bases). The CDR3 sequence is 14 residues long. Germline CDR1 and CDR2: ENHRY and SYGVKD. Trimming stripped 4 bases from V and 5 bases from J, with 15 bases between.

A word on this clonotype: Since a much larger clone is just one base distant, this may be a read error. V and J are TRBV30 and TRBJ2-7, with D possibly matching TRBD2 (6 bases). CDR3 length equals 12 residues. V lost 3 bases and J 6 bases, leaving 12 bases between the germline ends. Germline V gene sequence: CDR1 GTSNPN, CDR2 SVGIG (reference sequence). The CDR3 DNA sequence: TGTGCCTGGAGGACACGGGGGAGCGAGCAGTACTTC. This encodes CAWRTRGSEQYF. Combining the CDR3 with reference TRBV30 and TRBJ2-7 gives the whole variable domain SQTIHQWPATLVQPVGSPLSLECTVEGTSNPNLYWYRQAAGRGLQLLFYSVGIGQISSEVPQNLSASRPQDRQFILSSKKLLLSDSGFYLCAWRTRGSEQYFGPGTRLTVT.

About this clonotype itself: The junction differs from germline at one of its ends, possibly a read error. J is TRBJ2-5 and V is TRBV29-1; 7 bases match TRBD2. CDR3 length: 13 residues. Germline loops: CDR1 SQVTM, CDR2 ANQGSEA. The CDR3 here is CSVAGRAAKTQYF. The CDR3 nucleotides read TGCAGCGTTGCTGGGAGGGCCGCTAAGACTCAGTACTTC.

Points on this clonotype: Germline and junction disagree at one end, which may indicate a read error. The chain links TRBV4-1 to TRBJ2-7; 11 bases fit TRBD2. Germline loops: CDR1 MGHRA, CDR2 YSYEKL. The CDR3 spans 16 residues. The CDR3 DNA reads TGCGCCATCAGCGTGACTAGCGGGACCGGCTCGGGGGAGCAGTACTTC. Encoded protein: CAISVTSGTGSGEQYF.

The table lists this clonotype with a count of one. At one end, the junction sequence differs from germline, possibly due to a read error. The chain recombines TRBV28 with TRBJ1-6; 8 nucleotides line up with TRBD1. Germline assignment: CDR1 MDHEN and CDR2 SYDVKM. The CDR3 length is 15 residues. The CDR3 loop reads CASSSGGEGNSPFHF. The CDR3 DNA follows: TGTGCCAGTAGTTCAGGGGGCGAAGGGAATTCACCCTTCCACTTT.

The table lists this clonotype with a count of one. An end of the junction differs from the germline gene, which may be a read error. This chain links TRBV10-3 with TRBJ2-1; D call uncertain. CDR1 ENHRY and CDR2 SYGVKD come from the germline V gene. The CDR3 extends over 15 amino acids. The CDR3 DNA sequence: TGTGCCATCAGTGAGACTCCCGGGCTAAATCATGAGCAGATCTTC. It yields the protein CAISETPGLNHEQIF.

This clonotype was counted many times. CDR3 amino acids: CASKPGGGEQFF. CDR3 in DNA: TGTGCCAGCAAGCCCGGTGGGGGTGAGCAGTTCTTC. The chain uses TRBV28 and TRBJ2-1; tentatively, D is TRBD1 or TRBD2 (5 bases each). Trimming shortened V by 7 bases and J by 9 bases, and 13 bases separated the two germline ends. The CDR3 sequence is 12 residues long. The germline CDR1 and CDR2 sequences are MDHEN and SYDVKM.

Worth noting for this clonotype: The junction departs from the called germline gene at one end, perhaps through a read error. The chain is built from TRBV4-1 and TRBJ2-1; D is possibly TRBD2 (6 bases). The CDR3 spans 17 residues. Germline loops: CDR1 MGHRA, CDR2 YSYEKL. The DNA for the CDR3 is TGCGCCAGCAGCCAAGATCGGGGGAGACTTCGAAACTATGAGCAATTCTTC. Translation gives CASSQDRGRLRNYEQFF.

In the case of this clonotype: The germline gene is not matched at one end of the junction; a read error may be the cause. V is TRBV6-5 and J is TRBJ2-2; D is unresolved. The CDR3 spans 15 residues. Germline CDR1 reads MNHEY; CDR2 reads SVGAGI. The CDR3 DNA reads TGTGTCAGCAGCTACGGTGACCTTGTCACCGGGGAGCTGTTTTTT. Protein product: CVSSYGDLVTGELFF.

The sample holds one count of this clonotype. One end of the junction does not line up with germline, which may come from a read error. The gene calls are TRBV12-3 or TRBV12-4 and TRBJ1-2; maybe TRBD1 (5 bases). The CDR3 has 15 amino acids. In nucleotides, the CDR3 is TGTGCTAGCGGTACCTCCGACAGCTCTAACTATGGCTACATCTTC. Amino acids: CASGTSDSSNYGYIF.

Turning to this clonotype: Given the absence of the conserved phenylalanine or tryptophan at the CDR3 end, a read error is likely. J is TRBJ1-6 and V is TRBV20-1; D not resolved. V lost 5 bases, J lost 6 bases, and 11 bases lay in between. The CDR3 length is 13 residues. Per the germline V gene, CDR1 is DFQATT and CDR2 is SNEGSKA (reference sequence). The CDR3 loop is CSAGSSTNSPLHL. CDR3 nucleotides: TGCAGTGCTGGCAGTTCTACTAATTCACCCCTCCACTTA.

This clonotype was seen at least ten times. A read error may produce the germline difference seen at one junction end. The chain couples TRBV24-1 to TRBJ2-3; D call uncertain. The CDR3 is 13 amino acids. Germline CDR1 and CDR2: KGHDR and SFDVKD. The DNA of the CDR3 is TGTGCCACCGGTGATACACCCAGGGATACGCAGTATTTT. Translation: CATGDTPRDTQYF.

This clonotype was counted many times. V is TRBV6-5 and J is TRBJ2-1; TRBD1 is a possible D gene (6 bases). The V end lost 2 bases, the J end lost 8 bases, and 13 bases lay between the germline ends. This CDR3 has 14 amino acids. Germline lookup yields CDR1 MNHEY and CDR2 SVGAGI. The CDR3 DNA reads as TGTGCCAGCAGTTACCTGGGGGCAGCGGATGAGCAGTTCTTC. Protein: CASSYLGAADEQFF.

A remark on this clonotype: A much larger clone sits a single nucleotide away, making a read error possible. Here the CDR3 DNA reads TGTGCCAGCAGCACTCTAGCGGGAGGCCACGAGACCCAGTACTTC. Its translation is CASSTLAGGHETQYF. V is TRBV7-8 and J is TRBJ2-5, with 11 bases aligning to TRBD2. Germline values: CDR1 SGHVS, CDR2 FQNEAQ. The CDR3 runs 15 residues. With V trimmed by 5 bases and J by 5 bases, 7 bases remained unmatched.

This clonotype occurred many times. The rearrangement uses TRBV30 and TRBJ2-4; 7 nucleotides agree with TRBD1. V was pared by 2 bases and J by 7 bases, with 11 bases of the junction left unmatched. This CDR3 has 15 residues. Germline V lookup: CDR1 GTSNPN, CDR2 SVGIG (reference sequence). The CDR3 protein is CAWSISGPQGNIQYF. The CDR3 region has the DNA TGTGCCTGGAGTATTTCCGGGCCACAGGGGAACATTCAGTACTTC.

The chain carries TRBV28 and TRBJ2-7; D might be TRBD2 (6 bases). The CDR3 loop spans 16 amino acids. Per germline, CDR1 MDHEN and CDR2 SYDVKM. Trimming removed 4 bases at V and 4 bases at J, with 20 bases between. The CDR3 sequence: CASSSPGEEGRYEQYF. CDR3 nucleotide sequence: TGTGCCAGCAGTTCCCCGGGTGAGGAGGGACGGTACGAGCAGTACTTC. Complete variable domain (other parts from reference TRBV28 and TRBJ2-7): DVKVTQSSRYLVKRTGEKVFLECVQDMDHENMFWYRQDPGLGLRLIYFSYDVKMKEKGDIPEGYSVSREKKERFSLILESASTNQTSMYLCASSSPGEEGRYEQYFGPGTRLTVT.